What follows is one TCR beta chain and its context. This CDR3 contains 17 residues. CDR1 is SGHTA and CDR2 is FQGNSA in the germline V gene. Unmatched junction bases numbered 5, after V lost 0 bases and J lost 1 base. This sample is drawn from a study of shared clonotypes between healthy human individuals. It was into CD45RA+ naive and CD45RA-negative memory subsets that the CD4+ cells were split. In the original analysis: For the immunoSEQ data, sequences were junction-only without quality scores, so filtering differed. Some clones are missing from TCRdb's copy, which holds only in-frame ones; the method was immunoSEQ multiplex PCR. D and trimming were read from the DNA, whereas the V and J calls and clone size are those reported in that table. Of approximately 720,000 clones in the sample, 72% were seen once.

Sequencing was performed on memory CD4+ T cells sorted from blood. Regarding subset: CD45RA-negative fraction. The rearrangement uses TRBV7-2 and TRBJ2-5; 10 positions match TRBD2. The receptor comes from a woman between 25 and 40 years old in good health. CDR3 in DNA: TGTGCCAGCAGCTTAGCGTCAGCGGGAGGGCCCCAAGAGACCCAGTACTTC. Protein sequence: CASSLASAGGPQETQYF.